Reported below is one T cell receptor (beta chain). Its specificity is not known. TCRdb's table, derived via immunoSEQ multiplex PCR, lists solely in-frame clones and lacks some. The data contain about 380,000 clones, 90% to 97% of them singletons. The sample comes from a study of shared clonotypes between healthy human individuals. Points from the study as a whole: Estimated richness was generally greater in naive than memory subsets. Clonotypes not shared had lower generation probabilities than those common to all four donors. Clonotype sharing among donors likely depends on sequencing depth.

The TCR originated in a man aged 30 to 39 in good health. The sample comprised memory CD8+ T cells sorted from blood. Stated subset: CD45RO+ cells pooled with CCR7-negative TemRA cells.

In DNA, the CDR3 is TGTGCCAGCAGCCCAAGGTTCGGGTTCAGCAATCAGCCCCAGCATTTT. Translating it yields CASSPRFGFSNQPQHF. V usage is TRBV5-5 and J usage is TRBJ1-5; no definite D call. The V gene lost 4 bases and the J gene lost 1 base, with 15 bases spanning the gap. Germline V gene sequence: CDR1 SGHKS, CDR2 YYEKEE (reference sequence). CDR3 size: 16 residues.